The clone carrying this TCR beta chain has at least ten counts. The antigen is undetermined. Next came a second PCR, run for about 7 to 12 cycles, which used a sample-barcoded 5' primer along with a J-beta primer mix. Paired-end reads containing CDR3 totaled no fewer than 3 million for each sample. Using its own MiXCR run on the 5' RACE reads, TCRdb lists one record per CDR3 protein. Counted here are 1.5 million to 2 million distinct CDR3 sequences, about 30% occurring once; the ten biggest clones make up 7.7%. The data were taken from a study of blood T cells in healthy people across ages. The donors, aged about 6 to 90, were healthy Caucasians from Russia. The CDR3 length is 18 residues. V gave up 6 bases and J gave up 2 bases; unmatched junction bases: 18. CDR1 and CDR2 (germline): DFQATT, SNEGSKA (reference sequence). Study-wide points: Measured against age, TCR beta diversity per million T cells decreased in a roughly linear manner. Donor CMV infection status was unknown, possibly confounding age-related changes in expanded clonotypes.

The chain recombines TRBV20-1 with TRBJ1-2, with 10 nucleotides matching TRBD1. This receptor was identified in a woman under 40 in good health. Sequenced sample: blood. CDR3 nucleotide sequence: TGCAGTGCCCGACCCCCGGGACAGGGGACAACCTCGAACTATGGCTACACCTTC. It yields the protein CSARPPGQGTTSNYGYTF.